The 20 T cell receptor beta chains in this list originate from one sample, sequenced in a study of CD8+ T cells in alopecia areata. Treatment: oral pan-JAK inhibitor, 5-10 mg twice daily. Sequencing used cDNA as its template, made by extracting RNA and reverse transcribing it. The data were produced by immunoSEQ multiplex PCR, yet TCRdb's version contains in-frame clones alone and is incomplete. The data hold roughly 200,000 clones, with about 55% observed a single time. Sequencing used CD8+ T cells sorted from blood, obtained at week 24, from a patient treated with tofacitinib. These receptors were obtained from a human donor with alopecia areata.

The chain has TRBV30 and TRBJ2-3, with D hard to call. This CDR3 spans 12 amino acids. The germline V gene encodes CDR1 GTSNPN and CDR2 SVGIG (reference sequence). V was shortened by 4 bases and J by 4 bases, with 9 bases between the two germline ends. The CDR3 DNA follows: TGTGCCTGGACATTAGGCTCAGATACGCAGTATTTT. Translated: CAWTLGSDTQYF.

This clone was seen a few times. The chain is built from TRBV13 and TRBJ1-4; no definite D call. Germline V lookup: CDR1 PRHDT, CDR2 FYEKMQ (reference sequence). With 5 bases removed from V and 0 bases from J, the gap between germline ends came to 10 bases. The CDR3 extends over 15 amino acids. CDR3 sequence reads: CASSPAGATNEKLFF. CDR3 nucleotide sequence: TGTGCCAGCAGCCCCGCGGGTGCAACTAATGAAAAACTGTTTTTT.

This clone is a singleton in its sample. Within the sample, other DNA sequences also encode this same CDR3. This chain's CDR3 is CASSSGQNTEAFF. The CDR3, as DNA: TGCGCCAGCAGCTCGGGACAAAACACTGAAGCTTTCTTT. The V gene is TRBV5-1, the J gene TRBJ1-1; TRBD1 might be the D (6 bases). The CDR3 extends over 13 amino acids. The V gene's germline CDR1 is SGHRS and CDR2 YFSETQ. V shed 3 bases and J shed 2 bases, with 8 bases lying between them.

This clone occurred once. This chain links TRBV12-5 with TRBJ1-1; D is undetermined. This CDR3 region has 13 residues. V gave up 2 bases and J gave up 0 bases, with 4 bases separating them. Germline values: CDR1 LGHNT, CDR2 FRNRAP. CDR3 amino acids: CASGLSVNTEAFF. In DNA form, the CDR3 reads TGTGCTAGTGGTTTGTCCGTGAACACTGAAGCTTTCTTT.

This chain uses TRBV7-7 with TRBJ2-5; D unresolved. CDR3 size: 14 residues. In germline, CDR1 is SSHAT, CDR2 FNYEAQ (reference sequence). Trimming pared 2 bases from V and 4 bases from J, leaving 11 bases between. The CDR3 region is CASSLLGSGETQYF. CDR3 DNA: TGTGCCAGCAGCTTATTAGGGTCGGGAGAGACCCAGTACTTC.

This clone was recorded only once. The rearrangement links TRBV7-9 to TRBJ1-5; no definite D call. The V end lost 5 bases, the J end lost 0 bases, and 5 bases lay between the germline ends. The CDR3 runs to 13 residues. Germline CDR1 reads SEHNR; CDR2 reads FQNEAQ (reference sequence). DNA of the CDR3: TGTGCCAGCAGCACAGATAGCAATCAGCCCCAGCATTTT. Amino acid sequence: CASSTDSNQPQHF.

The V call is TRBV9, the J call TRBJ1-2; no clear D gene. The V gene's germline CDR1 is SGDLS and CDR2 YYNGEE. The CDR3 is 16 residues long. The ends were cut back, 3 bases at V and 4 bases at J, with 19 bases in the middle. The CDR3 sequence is CASSAMNGPAPYGYTF. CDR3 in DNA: TGTGCCAGCAGCGCCATGAACGGACCAGCACCCTATGGCTACACCTTC.

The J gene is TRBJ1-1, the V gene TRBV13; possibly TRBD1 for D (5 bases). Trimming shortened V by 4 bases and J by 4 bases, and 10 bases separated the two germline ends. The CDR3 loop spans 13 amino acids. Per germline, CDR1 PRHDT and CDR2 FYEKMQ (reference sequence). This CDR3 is CASSSLGGTEAFF. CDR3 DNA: TGTGCCAGCAGCTCCCTTGGGGGCACTGAAGCTTTCTTT.

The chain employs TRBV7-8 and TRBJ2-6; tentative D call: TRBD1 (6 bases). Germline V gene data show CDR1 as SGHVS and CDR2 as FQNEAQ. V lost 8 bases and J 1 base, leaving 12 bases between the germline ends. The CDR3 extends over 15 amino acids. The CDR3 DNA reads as TGTGCCAGCGGAAAACAGGGTTCTGGGGCCAACGTCCTGACTTTC. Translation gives CASGKQGSGANVLTF.

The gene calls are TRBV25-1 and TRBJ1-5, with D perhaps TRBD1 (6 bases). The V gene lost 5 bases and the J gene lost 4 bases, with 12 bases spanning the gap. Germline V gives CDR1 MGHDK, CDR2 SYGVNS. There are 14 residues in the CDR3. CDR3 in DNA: TGTGCCAGCAGTTTTGGGGGGCTTAATCAGCCCCAGCATTTT. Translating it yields CASSFGGLNQPQHF.

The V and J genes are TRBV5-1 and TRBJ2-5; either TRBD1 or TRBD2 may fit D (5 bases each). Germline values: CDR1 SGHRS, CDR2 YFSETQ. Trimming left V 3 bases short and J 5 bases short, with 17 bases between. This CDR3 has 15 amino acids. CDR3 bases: TGCGCCAGCAGCTGGCGGGTGGGGGATACGGAGACCCAGTACTTC. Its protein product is CASSWRVGDTETQYF.

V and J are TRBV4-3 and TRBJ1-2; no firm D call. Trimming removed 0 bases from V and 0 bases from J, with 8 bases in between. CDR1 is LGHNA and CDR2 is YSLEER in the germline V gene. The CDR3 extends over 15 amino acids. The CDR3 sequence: CASSQEGHANYGYTF. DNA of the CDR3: TGCGCCAGCAGCCAAGAAGGTCACGCTAACTATGGCTACACCTTC.

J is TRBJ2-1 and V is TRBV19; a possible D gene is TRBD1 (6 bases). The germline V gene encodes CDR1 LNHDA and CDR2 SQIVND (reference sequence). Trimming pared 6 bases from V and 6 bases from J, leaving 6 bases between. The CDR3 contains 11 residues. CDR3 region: CASRQGNEQFF. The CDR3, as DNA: TGTGCCAGTAGACAGGGCAATGAGCAGTTCTTC.

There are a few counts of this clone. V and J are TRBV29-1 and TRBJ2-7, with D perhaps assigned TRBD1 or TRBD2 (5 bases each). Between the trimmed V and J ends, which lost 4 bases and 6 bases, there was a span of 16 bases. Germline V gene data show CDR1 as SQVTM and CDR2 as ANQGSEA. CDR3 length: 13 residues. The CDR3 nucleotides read TGCAGCGTTGTGCAGCCGGGGCCCTTCGAGCAGTACTTC. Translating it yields CSVVQPGPFEQYF.

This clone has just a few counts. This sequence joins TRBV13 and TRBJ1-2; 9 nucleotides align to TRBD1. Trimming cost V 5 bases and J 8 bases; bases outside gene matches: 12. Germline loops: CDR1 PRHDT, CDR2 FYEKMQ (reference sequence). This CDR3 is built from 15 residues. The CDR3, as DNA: TGTGCCAGCAGCCGCGGACAGGGGTCTTTGTTCGGCTACACCTTC. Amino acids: CASSRGQGSLFGYTF.

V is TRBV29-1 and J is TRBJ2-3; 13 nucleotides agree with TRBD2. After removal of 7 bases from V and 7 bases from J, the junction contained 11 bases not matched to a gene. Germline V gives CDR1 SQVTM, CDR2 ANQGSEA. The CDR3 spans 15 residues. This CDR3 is CSALLAGGPGNTQYF. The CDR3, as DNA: TGCAGCGCGCTACTAGCGGGGGGGCCGGGGAATACGCAGTATTTT.

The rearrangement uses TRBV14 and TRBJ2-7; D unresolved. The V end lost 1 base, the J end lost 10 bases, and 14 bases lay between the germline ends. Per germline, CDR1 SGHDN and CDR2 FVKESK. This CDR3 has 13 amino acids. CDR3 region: CASSQVFTSEQYF. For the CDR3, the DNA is TGTGCCAGCAGCCAAGTATTCACCAGTGAACAGTACTTC.

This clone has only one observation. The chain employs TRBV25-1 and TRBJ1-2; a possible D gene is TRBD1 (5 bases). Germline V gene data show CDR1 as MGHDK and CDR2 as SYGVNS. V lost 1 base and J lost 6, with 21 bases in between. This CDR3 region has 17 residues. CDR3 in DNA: TGTGCCAGCAGTGAATCCATAACAGGAGTTTCCCACGATGGCTACACCTTC. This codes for CASSESITGVSHDGYTF.

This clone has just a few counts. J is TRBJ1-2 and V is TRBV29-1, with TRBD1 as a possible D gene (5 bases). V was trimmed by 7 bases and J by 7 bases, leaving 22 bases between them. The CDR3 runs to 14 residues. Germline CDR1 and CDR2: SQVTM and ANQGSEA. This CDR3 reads CSDGTGERLSGYTF. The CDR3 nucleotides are TGCAGCGACGGGACTGGGGAGCGTTTGAGTGGCTACACCTTC.

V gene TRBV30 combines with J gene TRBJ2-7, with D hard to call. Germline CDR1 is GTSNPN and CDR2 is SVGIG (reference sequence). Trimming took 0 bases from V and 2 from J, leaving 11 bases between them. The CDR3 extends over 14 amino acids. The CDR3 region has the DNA TGTGCCTGGAGTGTAAGTGGCAGGACCTACGAGCAGTACTTC. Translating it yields CAWSVSGRTYEQYF.